This T cell receptor (beta chain) was identified during a study of technical replicates of blood from a handful of donors. The ends were cut back, 6 bases at V and 1 base at J, with 9 bases in the middle. The CDR3 extends over 13 amino acids. Germline CDR1 is MNHNS and CDR2 is SASEGT. The table came from immunoSEQ multiplex PCR; TCRdb's copy has only in-frame clones and leaves some out. The data show approximately 90,000 clones, roughly 96% seen once. What was sequenced was T cells isolated from PBMCs. This TCR came from a human donor in good health. The chain is built from TRBV6-1 and TRBJ1-1, with TRBD1 as a possible D gene (5 bases). In nucleotides, the CDR3 is TGTGCCAGCAGGCCAACAGGGAACACTGAAGCTTTCTTT. It is translated as CASRPTGNTEAFF.